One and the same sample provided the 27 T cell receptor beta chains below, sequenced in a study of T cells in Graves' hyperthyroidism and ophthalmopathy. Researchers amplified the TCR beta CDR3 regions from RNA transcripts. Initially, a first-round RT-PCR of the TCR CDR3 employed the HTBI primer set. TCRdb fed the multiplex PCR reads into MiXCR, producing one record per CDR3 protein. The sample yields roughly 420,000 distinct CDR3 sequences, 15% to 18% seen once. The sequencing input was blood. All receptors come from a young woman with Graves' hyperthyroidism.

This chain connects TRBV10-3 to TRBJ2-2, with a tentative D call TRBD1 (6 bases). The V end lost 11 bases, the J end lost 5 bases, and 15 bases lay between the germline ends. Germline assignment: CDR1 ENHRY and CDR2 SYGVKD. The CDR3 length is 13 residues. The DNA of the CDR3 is TGTGCCGTCCAGGGGAAAGGGACCGGGGAGCTGTTTTTT. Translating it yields CAVQGKGTGELFF.

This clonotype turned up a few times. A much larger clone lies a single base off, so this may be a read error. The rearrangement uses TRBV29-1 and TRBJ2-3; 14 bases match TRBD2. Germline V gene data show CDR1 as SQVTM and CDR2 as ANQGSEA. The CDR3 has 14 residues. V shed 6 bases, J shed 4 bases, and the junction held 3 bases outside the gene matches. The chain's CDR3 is CSVGLAGGADTQYF. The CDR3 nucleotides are TGCAGCGTCGGACTAGCGGGGGGCGCAGATACGCAGTATTTT.

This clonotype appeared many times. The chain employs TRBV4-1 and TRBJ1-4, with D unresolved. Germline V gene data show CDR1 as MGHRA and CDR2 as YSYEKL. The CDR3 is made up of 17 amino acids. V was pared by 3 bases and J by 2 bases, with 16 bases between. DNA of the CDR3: TGCGCCAGCAGCCAGATTGCACTAGGTGTTACTAATGAAAAACTGTTTTTT. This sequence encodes CASSQIALGVTNEKLFF.

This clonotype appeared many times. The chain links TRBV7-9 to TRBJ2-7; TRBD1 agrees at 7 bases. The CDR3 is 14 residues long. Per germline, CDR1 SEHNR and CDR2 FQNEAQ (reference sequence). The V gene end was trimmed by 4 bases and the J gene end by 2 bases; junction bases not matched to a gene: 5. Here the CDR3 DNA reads TGTGCCAGCAGCTCCCAGGGGGTCCCCTACGAGCAGTACTTC. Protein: CASSSQGVPYEQYF.

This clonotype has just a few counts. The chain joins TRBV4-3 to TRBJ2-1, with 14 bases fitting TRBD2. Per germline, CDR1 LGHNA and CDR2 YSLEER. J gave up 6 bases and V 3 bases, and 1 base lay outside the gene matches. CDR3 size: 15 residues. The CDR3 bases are TGCGCCAGCAGCCAGACTAGCGGGGGGGCCAATGAGCAGTTCTTC. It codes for CASSQTSGGANEQFF.

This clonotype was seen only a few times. The DNA for the CDR3 is TGTGCCAGTAGTCGAAAGGGTGTTGAAGAAGCTTTCTTT. It codes for CASSRKGVEEAFF. The rearrangement uses TRBV19 and TRBJ1-1, with D unresolved. The germline V gene has CDR1 LNHDA and CDR2 SQIVND (reference sequence). The CDR3 is made up of 13 amino acids. Trimming removed 5 bases from V and 8 bases from J, with 15 bases in between. Full variable domain (rest looked up from reference TRBV19 and TRBJ1-1): DGGITQSPKYLFRKEGQNVTLSCEQNLNHDAMYWYRQDPGQGLRLIYYSQIVNDFQKGDIAEGYSVSREKKESFPLTVTSAQKNPTAFYLCASSRKGVEEAFFGQGTRLTVV.

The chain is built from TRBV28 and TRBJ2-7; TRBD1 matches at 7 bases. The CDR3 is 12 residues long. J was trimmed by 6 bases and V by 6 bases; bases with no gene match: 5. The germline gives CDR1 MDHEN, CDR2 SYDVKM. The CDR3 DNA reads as TGTGCCAGCAGCACAGGGGTGGGCGAGCAGTACTTC. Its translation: CASSTGVGEQYF. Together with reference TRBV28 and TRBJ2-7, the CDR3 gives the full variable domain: DVKVTQSSRYLVKRTGEKVFLECVQDMDHENMFWYRQDPGLGLRLIYFSYDVKMKEKGDIPEGYSVSREKKERFSLILESASTNQTSMYLCASSTGVGEQYFGPGTRLTVT.

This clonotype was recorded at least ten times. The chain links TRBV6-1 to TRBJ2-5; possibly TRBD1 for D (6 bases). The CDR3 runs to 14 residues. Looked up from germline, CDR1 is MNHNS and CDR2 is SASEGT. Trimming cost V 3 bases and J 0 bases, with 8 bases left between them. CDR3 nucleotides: TGTGCCAGCAGTGACAGGGACAACCAAGAGACCCAGTACTTC. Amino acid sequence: CASSDRDNQETQYF.

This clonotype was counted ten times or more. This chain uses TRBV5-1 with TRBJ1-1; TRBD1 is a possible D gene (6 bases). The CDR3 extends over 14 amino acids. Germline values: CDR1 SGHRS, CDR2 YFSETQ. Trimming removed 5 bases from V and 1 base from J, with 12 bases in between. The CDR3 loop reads CASRIQGENTEAFF. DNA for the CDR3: TGCGCCAGCAGAATACAGGGAGAGAACACTGAAGCTTTCTTT.

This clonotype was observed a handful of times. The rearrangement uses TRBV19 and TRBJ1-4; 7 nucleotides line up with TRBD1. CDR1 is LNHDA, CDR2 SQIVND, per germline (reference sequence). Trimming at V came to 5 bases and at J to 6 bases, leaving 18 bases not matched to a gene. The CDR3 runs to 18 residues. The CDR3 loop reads CASSSTGTVGPGDEKLFF. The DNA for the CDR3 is TGTGCCAGTAGTTCGACAGGGACGGTCGGCCCGGGCGATGAAAAACTGTTTTTT.

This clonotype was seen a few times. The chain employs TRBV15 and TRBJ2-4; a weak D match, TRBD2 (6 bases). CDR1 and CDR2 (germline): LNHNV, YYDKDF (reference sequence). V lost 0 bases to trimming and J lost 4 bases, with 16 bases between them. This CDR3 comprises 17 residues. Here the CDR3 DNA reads TGTGCCACCAGCAGAGATCGGGGTAGCGGAGGAAAAAACATTCAGTACTTC. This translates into CATSRDRGSGGKNIQYF.

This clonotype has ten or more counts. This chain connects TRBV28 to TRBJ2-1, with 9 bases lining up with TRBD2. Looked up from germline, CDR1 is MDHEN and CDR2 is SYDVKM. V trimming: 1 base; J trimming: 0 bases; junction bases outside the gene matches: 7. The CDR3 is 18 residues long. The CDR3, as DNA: TGTGCCAGCAGTTTATTCCCTCAAGCGGGGGGCTCCTACAATGAGCAGTTCTTC. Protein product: CASSLFPQAGGSYNEQFF.

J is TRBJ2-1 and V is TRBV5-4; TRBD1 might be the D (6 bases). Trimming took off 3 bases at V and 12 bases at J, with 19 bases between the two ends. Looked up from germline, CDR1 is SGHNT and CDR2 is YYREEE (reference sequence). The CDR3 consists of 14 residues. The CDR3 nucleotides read TGTGCCAGCAGCTCCGGGACACCCTTTAGAGGGCAGTTCTTC. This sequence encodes CASSSGTPFRGQFF.

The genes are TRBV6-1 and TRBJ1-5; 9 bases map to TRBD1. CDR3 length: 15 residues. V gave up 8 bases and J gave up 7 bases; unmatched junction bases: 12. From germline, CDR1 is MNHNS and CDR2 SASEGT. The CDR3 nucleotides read TGTGCCAGCTCCATGGGACAGGGTATTCGGCAGCCCCAGCATTTT. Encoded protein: CASSMGQGIRQPQHF.

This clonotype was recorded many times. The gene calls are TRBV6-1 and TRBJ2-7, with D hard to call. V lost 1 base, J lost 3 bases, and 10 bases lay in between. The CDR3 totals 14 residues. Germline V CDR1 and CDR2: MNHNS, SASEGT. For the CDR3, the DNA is TGTGCCAGCAGTGAAGTGAGAACACGCTACGAGCAGTACTTC. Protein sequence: CASSEVRTRYEQYF.

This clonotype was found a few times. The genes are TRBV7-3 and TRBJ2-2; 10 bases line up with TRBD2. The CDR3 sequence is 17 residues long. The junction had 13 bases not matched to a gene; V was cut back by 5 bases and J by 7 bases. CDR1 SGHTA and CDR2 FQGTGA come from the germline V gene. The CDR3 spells CASSPNPGTSVIGELFF. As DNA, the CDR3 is TGTGCCAGCAGCCCGAACCCCGGGACTAGCGTTATCGGGGAGCTGTTTTTT.

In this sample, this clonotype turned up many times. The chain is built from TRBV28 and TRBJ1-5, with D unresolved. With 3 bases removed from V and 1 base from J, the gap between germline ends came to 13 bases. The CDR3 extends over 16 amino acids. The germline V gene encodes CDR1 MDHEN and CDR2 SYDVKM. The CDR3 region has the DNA TGTGCCAGCAGTTTCGAGACGGGATTGAGCAATCAGCCCCAGCATTTT. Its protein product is CASSFETGLSNQPQHF.

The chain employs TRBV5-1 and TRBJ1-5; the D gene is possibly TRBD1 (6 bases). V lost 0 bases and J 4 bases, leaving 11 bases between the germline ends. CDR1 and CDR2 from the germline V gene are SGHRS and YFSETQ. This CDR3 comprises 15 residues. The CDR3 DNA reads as TGCGCCAGCAGCTTGGGGGGGCTTAGAAATCAGCCCCAGCATTTT. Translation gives CASSLGGLRNQPQHF. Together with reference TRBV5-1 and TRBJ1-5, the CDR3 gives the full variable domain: KAGVTQTPRYLIKTRGQQVTLSCSPISGHRSVSWYQQTPGQGLQFLFEYFSETQRNKGNFPGRFSGRQFSNSRSEMNVSTLELGDSALYLCASSLGGLRNQPQHFGDGTRLSIL.

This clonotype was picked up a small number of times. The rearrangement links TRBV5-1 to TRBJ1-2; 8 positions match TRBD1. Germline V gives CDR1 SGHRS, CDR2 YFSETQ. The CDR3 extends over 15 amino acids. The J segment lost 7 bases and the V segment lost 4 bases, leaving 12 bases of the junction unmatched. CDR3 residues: CASSAGQGLGGGYTF. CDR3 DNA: TGCGCCAGCAGCGCAGGACAGGGCTTAGGTGGTGGCTACACCTTC.

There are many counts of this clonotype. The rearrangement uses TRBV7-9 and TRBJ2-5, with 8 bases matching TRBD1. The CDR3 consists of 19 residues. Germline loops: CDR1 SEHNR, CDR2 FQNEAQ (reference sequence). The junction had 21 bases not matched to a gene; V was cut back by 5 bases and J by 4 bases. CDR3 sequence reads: CASSQDIGVGQGRGETQYF. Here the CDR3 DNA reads TGTGCCAGCAGCCAGGACATTGGGGTCGGACAGGGAAGAGGAGAGACCCAGTACTTC.

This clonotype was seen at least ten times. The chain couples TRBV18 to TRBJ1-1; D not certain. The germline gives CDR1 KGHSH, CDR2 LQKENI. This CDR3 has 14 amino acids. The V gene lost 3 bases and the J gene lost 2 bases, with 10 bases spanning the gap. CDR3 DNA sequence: TGTGCCAGCTCACCGAGCGAGGGTAACACTGAAGCTTTCTTT. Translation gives CASSPSEGNTEAFF.

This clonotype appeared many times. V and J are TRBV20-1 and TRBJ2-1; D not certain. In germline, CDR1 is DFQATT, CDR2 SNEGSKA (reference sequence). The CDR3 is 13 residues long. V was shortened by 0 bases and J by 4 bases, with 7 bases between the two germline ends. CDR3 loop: CSARDTAYNEQFF. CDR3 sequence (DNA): TGCAGTGCTAGAGATACCGCTTACAATGAGCAGTTCTTC.

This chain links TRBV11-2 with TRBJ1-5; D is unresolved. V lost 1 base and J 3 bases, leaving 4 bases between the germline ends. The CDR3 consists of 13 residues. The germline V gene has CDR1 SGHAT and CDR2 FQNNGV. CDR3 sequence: CASSLVPNQPQHF. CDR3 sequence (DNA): TGTGCCAGCAGCTTAGTCCCCAATCAGCCCCAGCATTTT.

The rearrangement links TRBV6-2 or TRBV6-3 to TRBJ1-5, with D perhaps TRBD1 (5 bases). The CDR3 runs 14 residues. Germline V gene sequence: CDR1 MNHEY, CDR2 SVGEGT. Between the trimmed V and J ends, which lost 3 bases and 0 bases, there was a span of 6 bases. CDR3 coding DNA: TGTGCCAGCAGTTATGACAGTAGCAATCAGCCCCAGCATTTT. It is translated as CASSYDSSNQPQHF.

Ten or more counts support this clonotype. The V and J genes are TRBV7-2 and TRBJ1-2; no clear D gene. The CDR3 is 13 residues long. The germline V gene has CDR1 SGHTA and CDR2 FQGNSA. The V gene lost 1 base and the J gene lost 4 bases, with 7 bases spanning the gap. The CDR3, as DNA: TGTGCCAGCAGCTTAGTACAGACCTATGGCTACACCTTC. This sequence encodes CASSLVQTYGYTF. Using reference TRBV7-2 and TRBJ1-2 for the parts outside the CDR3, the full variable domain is GAGVSQSPSNKVTEKGKDVELRCDPISGHTALYWYRQSLGQGLEFLIYFQGNSAPDKSGLPSDRFSAERTGGSVSTLTIQRTQQEDSAVYLCASSLVQTYGYTFGSGTRLTVV.

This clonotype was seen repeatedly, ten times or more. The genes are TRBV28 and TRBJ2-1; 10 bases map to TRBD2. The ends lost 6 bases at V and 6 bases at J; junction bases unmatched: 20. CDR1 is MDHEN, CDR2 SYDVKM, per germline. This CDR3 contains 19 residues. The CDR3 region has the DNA TGTGCCAGCAGCCGGAGGGTCCTTCTAAGCGGGAGGGCGGGCAATGAGCAGTTCTTC. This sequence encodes CASSRRVLLSGRAGNEQFF.

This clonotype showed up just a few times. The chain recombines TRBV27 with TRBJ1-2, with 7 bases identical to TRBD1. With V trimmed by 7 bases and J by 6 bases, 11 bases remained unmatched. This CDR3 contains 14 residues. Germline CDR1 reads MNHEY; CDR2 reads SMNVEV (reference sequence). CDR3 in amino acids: CASTPDDRVDGYTF. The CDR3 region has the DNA TGTGCCAGCACCCCGGATGACAGGGTCGATGGCTACACCTTC.